This T cell receptor beta chain was sequenced in a study of T-cell reconstitution after alpha-beta-depleted transplantation in children. This CDR3 region has 14 residues. Per the germline V gene, CDR1 is SNHLY and CDR2 is FYNNEI. The V gene end was trimmed by 6 bases and the J gene end by 3 bases; junction bases not matched to a gene: 8. It was with unique molecular identifiers that the TCRbeta library was prepared. TCRdb used MiXCR to reprocess the PCR reads, holding one entry per CDR3 protein. The sample consists of 500,000 to 650,000 distinct CDR3 sequences, 10% to 15% of them appearing once. The sequences come from PBMCs, mostly from graft donor cells, collected 360 days after TCRalphabeta/CD19-depleted stem cell transplant. V usage is TRBV2 and J usage is TRBJ2-7; 7 bases are shared with TRBD2. The clonotype comes from a male patient younger than 18 who had a stem cell transplant for acute myeloid leukemia, so the T cells may come from the graft donor. The CDR3 bases are TGTGCCAGCAGACAAGCGGGATCCCTCTACGAGCAGTACTTC. This encodes CASRQAGSLYEQYF.